Shown below are 27 T cell receptor beta chains from a single sample sequenced in a study of T cell responses to AZD1222 COVID-19 vaccine. Assay used: immunoSEQ multiplex PCR; TCRdb lists only in-frame clones, some missing. The sample lists approximately 120,000 clones, approximately 94% occurring once. Sequencing was performed on peripheral blood, taken on day 0 of AZD1222 vaccination. All receptors come from an adult in good health.

This chain uses TRBV7-3 with TRBJ2-1; possible D gene TRBD2, 6 bases. Germline-derived CDR1 and CDR2 are SGHTA and FQGTGA. The CDR3 has 13 amino acids. V lost 5 bases and J 6 bases, leaving 11 bases between the germline ends. The CDR3 coding sequence is TGTGCCAGCAGCCTCGGGACTGCCAATGAGCAGTTCTTC. This encodes CASSLGTANEQFF.

The chain has TRBV4-3 and TRBJ2-7; 7 bases fit TRBD1. Trimming removed 0 bases from V and 0 bases from J; junction bases left unmatched: 2. The CDR3 is 15 residues long. Germline V gene sequence: CDR1 LGHNA, CDR2 YSLEER. The CDR3 reads CASSQEDRSSYEQYF. The CDR3 bases are TGCGCCAGCAGCCAAGAGGACAGGAGCTCCTACGAGCAGTACTTC.

The V and J genes are TRBV6-5 and TRBJ1-2; TRBD1 matches at 7 bases. CDR1 is MNHEY, CDR2 SVGAGI, per germline. The V segment lost 4 bases and the J segment 8 bases; nucleotides outside the gene matches: 4. This CDR3 has 12 residues. CDR3 sequence reads: CASSSTGVGYTF. Written as DNA, the CDR3 is TGTGCCAGCAGTTCCACAGGGGTAGGCTACACCTTC.

This chain connects TRBV19 to TRBJ2-7, with TRBD1 matching over 9 bases. Germline V gene lookup returns CDR1 LNHDA and CDR2 SQIVND (reference sequence). Germline trimming cut 6 bases from V and 6 bases from J; bases unmatched to any gene: 9. The CDR3 is made up of 14 amino acids. This CDR3 reads CASRPGTGMFEQYF. CDR3 nucleotide sequence: TGTGCCAGTAGACCCGGGACAGGGATGTTCGAGCAGTACTTC.

This clone was detected once. This chain uses TRBV12-3 or TRBV12-4 with TRBJ2-7; a possible D gene is TRBD2 (6 bases). The CDR3 runs to 13 residues. V lost 8 bases and J lost 3, with 14 bases in between. This CDR3 is CASGSGVSYEQYF. CDR3 coding DNA: TGTGCCAGCGGGTCGGGGGTCAGCTACGAGCAGTACTTC.

This clone appeared a single time. The chain combines TRBV5-1 with TRBJ2-2; TRBD2 is a possible D gene (8 bases). Germline CDR1 is SGHRS and CDR2 is YFSETQ. Trimming shortened V by 0 bases and J by 0 bases, and 15 bases separated the two germline ends. This CDR3 is built from 18 residues. For the CDR3, the DNA is TGCGCCAGCAGCTTGGCCCGCGGGGGGACAGCGAACACCGGGGAGCTGTTTTTT. The encoded protein is CASSLARGGTANTGELFF.

The V call is TRBV20-1, the J call TRBJ2-5, with a weak D call TRBD1 (5 bases). In germline, CDR1 is DFQATT, CDR2 SNEGSKA (reference sequence). The CDR3 spans 11 residues. V shed 7 bases and J shed 4 bases, with 10 bases lying between them. The CDR3 reads CSVRGPETQYF. For the CDR3, the DNA is TGCAGTGTTAGGGGCCCAGAGACCCAGTACTTC.

The chain is built from TRBV7-9 and TRBJ1-1; perhaps TRBD1 as D (6 bases). The germline V gene has CDR1 SEHNR and CDR2 FQNEAQ (reference sequence). The CDR3 is 15 amino acids. The V end was cut by 1 base, the J end by 10 bases, with 19 bases between. CDR3 sequence: CASSLVSPGRGGAFF. In DNA, the CDR3 is TGTGCCAGCAGCTTAGTCTCCCCGGGGAGAGGGGGAGCTTTCTTT.

This clone has just a few counts. The DNA for the CDR3 is TGTGCCAGTAGTATAGTCCCACAGAACACTGAAGCTTTCTTT. Residues: CASSIVPQNTEAFF. This chain joins TRBV19 and TRBJ1-1; D remains ambiguous. V dropped 1 base and J dropped 1 base, with 7 bases sitting between them. Germline V gene sequence: CDR1 LNHDA, CDR2 SQIVND (reference sequence). This CDR3 has 14 residues.

The J gene is TRBJ1-1, the V gene TRBV6-5; 7 nucleotides align to TRBD1. The CDR3 is made up of 14 amino acids. Per germline, CDR1 MNHEY and CDR2 SVGAGI. The trim removed 1 base at V and 5 bases at J, leaving 4 bases unmatched. The CDR3 is CASSYLPGGTEAFF. CDR3 sequence (DNA): TGTGCCAGCAGTTACTTACCAGGGGGAACTGAAGCTTTCTTT.

V is TRBV27 and J is TRBJ1-1; no clear D gene. This CDR3 has 13 amino acids. The V end lost 2 bases, the J end lost 0 bases, and 4 bases lay between the germline ends. Per the germline V gene, CDR1 is MNHEY and CDR2 is SMNVEV (reference sequence). In DNA, the CDR3 is TGTGCCAGCAGTTTAAATATGAACACTGAAGCTTTCTTT. Its translation: CASSLNMNTEAFF.

V and J are TRBV5-1 and TRBJ2-7, with TRBD2 matching over 8 bases. Germline-derived CDR1 and CDR2 are SGHRS and YFSETQ. V trimming: 0 bases; J trimming: 0 bases; junction bases outside the gene matches: 5. The length of the CDR3 is 16 residues. This CDR3 reads CASSLVAGGYSYEQYF. For the CDR3, the DNA is TGCGCCAGCAGCTTGGTCGCGGGAGGATACTCCTACGAGCAGTACTTC.

CDR3 nucleotides: TGTGCCTGGAGCTTAGTTAACACTGAAGCTTTCTTT. Its protein is CAWSLVNTEAFF. This rearrangement joins TRBV30 to TRBJ1-1; D not certain. CDR3 length: 12 amino acids. Germline values: CDR1 GTSNPN, CDR2 SVGIG (reference sequence). The V end lost 3 bases, the J end lost 2 bases, and 7 bases lay between the germline ends.

This clone turned up a few times. The chain links TRBV5-4 to TRBJ1-2, with TRBD1 identical over 9 bases. The CDR3 consists of 16 residues. CDR1 and CDR2 (germline): SGHNT, YYREEE (reference sequence). The V gene end was trimmed by 0 bases and the J gene end by 7 bases; junction bases not matched to a gene: 10. The CDR3 loop reads CASSLDSGQGSRGYTF. CDR3 in DNA: TGTGCCAGCAGCTTGGATTCCGGACAGGGGAGTCGTGGCTACACCTTC.

This clone was found a few times. The J gene is TRBJ1-3, the V gene TRBV12-3 or TRBV12-4; maybe TRBD1 (5 bases). The CDR3 extends over 9 amino acids. V was trimmed by 5 bases and J by 12 bases, leaving 5 bases between them. The CDR3 protein is CASSGGIYF. CDR3 bases: TGTGCCAGCAGTGGGGGCATATATTTT.

The V call is TRBV6-1, the J call TRBJ1-4; 9 bases match TRBD1. There are 16 residues in the CDR3. Per germline, CDR1 MNHNS and CDR2 SASEGT. The ends lost 2 bases at V and 7 bases at J; junction bases unmatched: 8. The CDR3 DNA sequence: TGTGCCAGCAGTGAATACTCAGGACAGGGGTTTGAAAAACTGTTTTTT. Translation: CASSEYSGQGFEKLFF.

The gene calls are TRBV18 and TRBJ1-1, with a tentative D call TRBD1 (6 bases). Germline CDR1 is KGHSH and CDR2 is LQKENI. With 2 bases removed from V and 3 bases from J, the gap between germline ends came to 13 bases. The CDR3 is 15 residues long. CDR3 sequence: CASSPGGARDTEAFF. The CDR3 coding sequence is TGTGCCAGCTCACCAGGGGGCGCGAGGGACACTGAAGCTTTCTTT. The entire variable domain, with the rest obtained from reference TRBV18 and TRBJ1-1, is as follows: NAGVMQNPRHLVRRRGQEARLRCSPMKGHSHVYWYRQLPEEGLKFMVYLQKENIIDESGMPKERFSAEFPKEGPSILRIQQVVRGDSAAYFCASSPGGARDTEAFFGQGTRLTVV.

This chain connects TRBV19 to TRBJ1-3, with 8 bases identical to TRBD1. This CDR3 comprises 15 residues. Unmatched junction bases numbered 4, after V lost 5 bases and J lost 1 base. Germline CDR1 and CDR2: LNHDA and SQIVND (reference sequence). CDR3 region: CASSGQGRSGNTIYF. In DNA, the CDR3 is TGTGCCAGTAGTGGACAGGGAAGATCTGGAAACACCATATATTTT.

J is TRBJ1-2 and V is TRBV10-2; D uncertain. Deletions cut 5 bases from V and 2 bases from J, with 12 bases between. CDR1 WSHSY and CDR2 SAAADI come from the germline V gene. This CDR3 is built from 14 residues. The CDR3 loop is CASSPESRNYGYTF. CDR3 bases: TGCGCCAGCAGTCCGGAGAGTAGGAACTATGGCTACACCTTC.

The V call is TRBV29-1, the J call TRBJ1-2; D possibly corresponds to TRBD1 (6 bases). CDR1 is SQVTM and CDR2 is ANQGSEA in the germline V gene. This CDR3 region has 13 residues. Deletions cut 6 bases from V and 1 base from J, with 12 bases between. CDR3 in amino acids: CSVGQPINYGYTF. Written as DNA, the CDR3 is TGCAGCGTCGGACAGCCCATTAACTATGGCTACACCTTC. Filled out from reference TRBV29-1 and TRBJ1-2, the complete variable domain reads SAVISQKPSRDICQRGTSLTIQCQVDSQVTMMFWYRQQPGQSLTLIATANQGSEATYESGFVIDKFPISRPNLTFSTLTVSNMSPEDSSIYLCSVGQPINYGYTFGSGTRLTVV.

The chain combines TRBV4-1 with TRBJ2-2; 7 bases align to TRBD2. The CDR3 totals 15 residues. The germline CDR1 and CDR2 sequences are MGHRA and YSYEKL. V shed 3 bases, J shed 7 bases, and the junction held 8 bases outside the gene matches. CDR3 amino acids: CASSHGAGVGGELFF. Written as DNA, the CDR3 is TGCGCCAGCAGCCATGGGGCGGGAGTTGGCGGGGAGCTGTTTTTT.

The chain joins TRBV7-9 to TRBJ2-2, with TRBD1 matching over 7 bases. Germline CDR1 SEHNR, CDR2 FQNEAQ (reference sequence). The CDR3 spans 16 residues. Germline trimming cut 4 bases from V and 5 bases from J; bases unmatched to any gene: 10. The CDR3 is CASSSPGTAFTGELFF. CDR3 coding DNA: TGTGCCAGCAGCTCGCCCGGGACAGCTTTTACCGGGGAGCTGTTTTTT.

This rearrangement joins TRBV7-3 to TRBJ2-7; 7 nucleotides match TRBD1. The V and J ends lost 5 bases and 6 bases, in that order; junction bases with no gene match: 4. The CDR3 consists of 12 residues. CDR1 and CDR2 from the germline V gene are SGHTA and FQGTGA. The CDR3 spells CASSPTGIEQYF. The CDR3 DNA is TGTGCCAGCAGCCCGACAGGGATCGAGCAGTACTTC.

The V gene is TRBV7-3, the J gene TRBJ2-2; the D is unclear. The CDR3 is 17 amino acids. Looked up from germline, CDR1 is SGHTA and CDR2 is FQGTGA. V was clipped by 5 bases and J by 8 bases, with 24 bases between them. CDR3 loop: CASSQGPVISALGELFF. DNA for the CDR3: TGTGCCAGCAGCCAAGGGCCTGTCATCAGCGCTTTAGGGGAGCTGTTTTTT.

The rearrangement links TRBV4-3 to TRBJ2-1; D not certain. The CDR3 totals 15 residues. With 0 bases removed from V and 0 bases from J, the gap between germline ends came to 6 bases. The germline gives CDR1 LGHNA, CDR2 YSLEER. The CDR3 reads CASSQDLHSYNEQFF. The CDR3, as DNA: TGCGCCAGCAGCCAAGATCTTCACTCCTACAATGAGCAGTTCTTC.

The gene calls are TRBV6-6 and TRBJ1-5; 8 bases are shared with TRBD1. The V gene end was trimmed by 2 bases and the J gene end by 6 bases; junction bases not matched to a gene: 6. Germline V lookup: CDR1 MNHNY, CDR2 SVGAGI (reference sequence). There are 15 residues in the CDR3. The CDR3 loop reads CASSYPTGGPQPQHF. CDR3 DNA sequence: TGTGCCAGCAGTTACCCCACAGGGGGACCTCAGCCCCAGCATTTT.

The chain recombines TRBV7-9 with TRBJ1-5; 8 bases are shared with TRBD1. The CDR3 spans 14 residues. CDR1 and CDR2 (germline): SEHNR, FQNEAQ (reference sequence). V was pared by 5 bases and J by 3 bases, with 3 bases of the junction left unmatched. CDR3 nucleotides: TGTGCCAGCAGCCGACAGGGGAACAATCAGCCCCAGCATTTT. It translates to CASSRQGNNQPQHF.